A selection of T cell receptor beta chains follows, all from one sample in a study of response to subunit inactivated influenza vaccine. TCRdb used MiXCR to reprocess the RT-PCR reads, holding one entry per CDR3 protein. The sample consists of roughly 650,000 distinct CDR3 sequences, approximately 14% of them appearing once. The specimen was PBMCs from blood, collected 14 to 15 days before vaccination. The receptors shown here come from a man aged 50 to 59 who received an inactivated influenza vaccine. The CDR3 runs from the conserved cysteine through the conserved F or W. The D gene is left open where the match is weak. The listing skips clone size in some rows; elsewhere it reads once, few, many or a size class.

>TRBV7-2|NA|TRBJ1-1|few
TGTGCCAGCAGCCCCTCGAGAGGCAACACTGAAGCTTTCTTT
CASSPSRGNTEAFF
>TRBV12-3/TRBV12-4|TRBD1|TRBJ2-3|NA
TGTGCCAGCAACGCAGACAGGGGGCCTGGCACAGATACGCAGTATTTT
CASNADRGPGTDTQYF
>TRBV6-2/TRBV6-3|NA|TRBJ2-3|many
TGTGCCAGCAGTCGGGGGAGGCGCACAGATACGCAGTATTTT
CASSRGRRTDTQYF
>TRBV4-3|NA|TRBJ1-1|NA
TGCGCCAGCAGCCAACGGGGAGAAGCTTTCTTT
CASSQRGEAFF
>TRBV18|TRBD1|TRBJ2-5|few
TGTGCCAGCTCACCCCAGGGGGCGGTGGAGACCCAGTACTTC
CASSPQGAVETQYF
>TRBV6-5|TRBD2|TRBJ2-2|few
TGTGCCAGCAGTTACCAACTAGCGGGAGGGCCGGGCGGGGAGCTGTTTTTT
CASSYQLAGGPGGELFF
>TRBV5-1|NA|TRBJ2-3|NA
TGCGCCAGCAGCTTTTCTTCAAGGCGCACAGATACGCAGTATTTT
CASSFSSRRTDTQYF
>TRBV5-1|NA|TRBJ2-3|NA
TGCGCCAGCAGCTTGGAGACGCCAGTCGATACGCAGTATTTT
CASSLETPVDTQYF
>TRBV5-5|NA|TRBJ2-7|few
TGTGCCAGCAGCTTGTTCGCTCTCTCCTACGAGCAGTACTTC
CASSLFALSYEQYF
>TRBV6-2/TRBV6-3|TRBD1|TRBJ1-1|NA
TGTGCCAGCCTACCAGGGGGAATACGTTTAGCTGAAGCTTTCTTT
CASLPGGIRLAEAFF
>TRBV7-2|TRBD1|TRBJ2-3|few
TGTGCCAGCAGCTCGGACAGGAACACAGATACGCAGTATTTT
CASSSDRNTDTQYF
>TRBV4-3|TRBD1|TRBJ1-1|many
TGTGCCAGCAGCCAAGACAGGGACACTGAAGCTTTCTTT
CASSQDRDTEAFF
>TRBV25-1|TRBD2|TRBJ2-5|NA
TGTGCCAGCAGTGAATCCGCGGGAGGGCCAGGGGAGACCCAGTACTTC
CASSESAGGPGETQYF
>TRBV10-3|TRBD1|TRBJ1-5|NA
TGTGCCATCAGTGACCCGACAGGGAATCCGCCCCAGCATTTT
CAISDPTGNPPQHF
>TRBV10-3|TRBD1|TRBJ2-1|NA
TGTGCCATCAGCTATCCGGGACAGGGGGCCAACAATGAGCAGTTCTTC
CAISYPGQGANNEQFF
>TRBV5-1|NA|TRBJ2-1|many
TGCGCCAGCAGCATCCAAAACAATGAGCAGTTCTTC
CASSIQNNEQFF
>TRBV7-9|TRBD2|TRBJ2-7|few
TGTGCCAGCAGCCCGCGGGGGGGGCTAACCGACGAGCAGTACTTC
CASSPRGGLTDEQYF
>TRBV9|TRBD2|TRBJ2-7|few
TGTGCCAGCAGCGTAGGAAGCGGGAGGAGCGACGAGCAGTACTTC
CASSVGSGRSDEQYF
>TRBV20-1|TRBD2|TRBJ2-1|few
TGCAGTGCTAGTGCCCAGGGTCGTACTAGCGGGAAATACAATGAGCAGTTCTTC
CSASAQGRTSGKYNEQFF
>TRBV5-2|NA|TRBJ2-5|NA
TGTGCCATGGGCCCCGGGCTCCCGACCCAGTACTTC
CAMGPGLPTQYF
>TRBV6-2/TRBV6-3|NA|TRBJ1-4|NA
TGTGCCAGCAGTTCTCGCCGACAGGCCGTTCAGGAAAAACTGTTTTTT
CASSSRRQAVQEKLFF
>TRBV5-1|NA|TRBJ1-4|NA
TGCGCCAGCAGCCGAACGGCAGGAGGGCGAGAAAAACTGTTTTTT
CASSRTAGGREKLFF
>TRBV4-3|TRBD1|TRBJ2-1|few
TGCGCCAGCAGCCAGGAACCTAGGACAGGGGTTTGGGGTGGGCAGTTCTTC
CASSQEPRTGVWGGQFF
>TRBV3-1|TRBD2|TRBJ2-1|NA
TGTGCCAGCAGCCAGACCGGGACTAGCCTGACGAGGGGCAATGAGCAGTTCTTC
CASSQTGTSLTRGNEQFF
>TRBV11-2|TRBD2|TRBJ2-3|few
TGTGCCAGCAGCTCCGCCTCCTTTCTAGCGGGGCCTAGCACAGATACGCAGTATTTT
CASSSASFLAGPSTDTQYF
>TRBV24-1|NA|TRBJ2-3|NA
TGTGCCACCAGTGATTGGGGCGGGGGCCGTTCCACAGATACGCAGTATTTT
CATSDWGGGRSTDTQYF
>TRBV7-9|TRBD1|TRBJ2-1|few
TGTGCCAGCAGCTCATGGACAGGGGGCAGGAATGAGCAGTTCTTC
CASSSWTGGRNEQFF
>TRBV7-2|TRBD1|TRBJ2-1|few
TGTGCCAGCAGCTTAGGACAGGGAAGGTTTAATGAGCAGTTCTTC
CASSLGQGRFNEQFF
>TRBV18|NA|TRBJ2-7|NA
TGTGCCAGCTCAAGTCAGCCTCACTACGAGCAGTACTTC
CASSSQPHYEQYF
>TRBV2|NA|TRBJ2-4|NA
TGTGCCAACTATCGCCTCAGACGTCTAGCCAAAAACATTCAGTACTTC
CANYRLRRLAKNIQYF
>TRBV7-3|TRBD2|TRBJ2-3|NA
TGTGCCAGCAGCTTAAGCGGGAGTAACACAGATACGCAGTATTTT
CASSLSGSNTDTQYF
>TRBV7-9|TRBD2|TRBJ2-1|once
TGTGCCAGCAGCTTCTATTATAGCGGGGGGGCCGATGAGCAGTTCTTC
CASSFYYSGGADEQFF
>TRBV2|NA|TRBJ2-3|NA
TGTGCCAGCAGTGCCAGGGACCAAACTAGCACAGATACGCAGTATTTT
CASSARDQTSTDTQYF
>TRBV6-2/TRBV6-3|TRBD1|TRBJ2-2|NA
TGTGCCACCGGGAACCTCGACAGGGTCACCGGGGAGCTGTTTTTT
CATGNLDRVTGELFF
>TRBV6-6|NA|TRBJ2-7|NA
TGTGCCAGCAGTTACTCAGAGGCGGACGAGCAGTACTTC
CASSYSEADEQYF
>TRBV4-2|TRBD1|TRBJ1-2|many
TGTGCCAGCAGCCAAGACATAGGGACAGACTATGGCTACACCTTC
CASSQDIGTDYGYTF
>TRBV7-8|TRBD2|TRBJ2-3|few
TGTGCCAGCAGCACTAGCGGGGGGGCTACAACAGATACGCAGTATTTT
CASSTSGGATTDTQYF
>TRBV27|TRBD1|TRBJ2-2|few
TGTGCCAGCATGGGACAGGGTAGCGGGGAGCTGTTTTTT
CASMGQGSGELFF
>TRBV4-2|NA|TRBJ1-2|few
TGTGCCAGCAACCAAGGCGAACGAGGGGGAGCTAACTATGGCTACACCTTC
CASNQGERGGANYGYTF
>TRBV28|TRBD2|TRBJ2-1|NA
TGTGCCAGCAGCGGGAGGCCCAACAATGAGCAGTTCTTC
CASSGRPNNEQFF
>TRBV6-1|NA|TRBJ1-2|NA
TGTGCCAGCAGCCCACTGGGGGCCCAAGGCTACACCTTC
CASSPLGAQGYTF
>TRBV10-3|NA|TRBJ1-1|NA
TGTGCCATCAGTGAGTCGTCTGTGAACACTGAAGCTTTCTTT
CAISESSVNTEAFF
>TRBV4-3|NA|TRBJ1-2|NA
TGCGCCAGCAGCCAAGAATCCAGGGCCCCATATGGCTACACCTTC
CASSQESRAPYGYTF
>TRBV27|NA|TRBJ1-6|few
TGTGCCAGCAGTTTCGGTAACCGTAATTCACCCCTCCACTTT
CASSFGNRNSPLHF
>TRBV12-3/TRBV12-4|TRBD2|TRBJ2-4|NA
TGTGCCAGCACCCCTTGGGGGGGGGAAAACATTCAGTACTTC
CASTPWGGENIQYF
>TRBV7-2|TRBD1|TRBJ2-3|NA
TGTGCCAGCAGCCGCCGGGACAGTGCAGATACGCAGTATTTT
CASSRRDSADTQYF
>TRBV10-1|NA|TRBJ2-1|few
TGCGCCAGCAGTGAGTCTGGTGCAAGGGGTAATGAGCAGTTCTTC
CASSESGARGNEQFF